This T cell receptor (beta chain) was profiled in a study of blood T cell repertoires in COVID-19. As for the study in general: Samples of COVID-19 (acute and convalescent) were obtained from the United States, Italy and Spain. PBMCs, B-cell-depleted T cells, or T cells were the source of the cDNA or gDNA that made up the material.

Repertoires were generated with immunoSEQ multiplex PCR, while TCRdb's copy carries only in-frame clones and drops some. The sample contains roughly 240,000 clones, 86% of which appear only once. Enrolled through a virtual design, the participants were between about 18 and 100 years of age and came from 24 US areas. This CDR3 is built from 15 residues. Germline assignment: CDR1 LNHNV and CDR2 YYDKDF (reference sequence). V was clipped by 5 bases and J by 5 bases, with 18 bases between them. This TCR came from a woman aged 45-65 years who had recovered from COVID-19. The source material was PBMCs or T cells enriched from blood (not recorded which). J is TRBJ1-2 and V is TRBV15; D ambiguous. CDR3 region: CATSDGGRRWYGYTF. The CDR3 DNA sequence: TGTGCCACCAGCGACGGCGGGAGGAGGTGGTATGGCTACACCTTC.